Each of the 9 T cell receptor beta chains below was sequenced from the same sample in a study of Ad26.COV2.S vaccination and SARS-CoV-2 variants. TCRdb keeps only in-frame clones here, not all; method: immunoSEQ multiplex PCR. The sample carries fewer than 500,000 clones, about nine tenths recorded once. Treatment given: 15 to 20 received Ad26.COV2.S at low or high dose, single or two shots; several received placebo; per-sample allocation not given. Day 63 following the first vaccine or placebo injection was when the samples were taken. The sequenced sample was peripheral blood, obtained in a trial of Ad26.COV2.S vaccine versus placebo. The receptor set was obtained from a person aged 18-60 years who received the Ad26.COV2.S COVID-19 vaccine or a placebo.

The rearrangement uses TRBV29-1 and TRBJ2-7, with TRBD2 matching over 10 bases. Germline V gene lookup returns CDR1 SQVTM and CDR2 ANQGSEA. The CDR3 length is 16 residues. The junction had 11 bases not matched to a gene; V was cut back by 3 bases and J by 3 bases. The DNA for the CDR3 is TGCAGCGTTGAGGACGCGCTAGCGGGAGTCTTCTACGAGCAGTACTTC. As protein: CSVEDALAGVFYEQYF.

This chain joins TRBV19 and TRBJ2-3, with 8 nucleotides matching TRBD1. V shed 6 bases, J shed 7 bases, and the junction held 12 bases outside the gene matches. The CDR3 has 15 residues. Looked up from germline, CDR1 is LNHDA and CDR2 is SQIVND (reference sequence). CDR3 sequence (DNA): TGTGCCAGTAGCTTGGGGCCAGGGGGCGCCAATACGCAGTATTTT. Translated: CASSLGPGGANTQYF.

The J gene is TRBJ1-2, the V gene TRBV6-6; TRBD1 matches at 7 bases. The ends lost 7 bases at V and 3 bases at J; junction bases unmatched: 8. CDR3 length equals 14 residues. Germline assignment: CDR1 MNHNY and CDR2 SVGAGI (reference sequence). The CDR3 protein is CASKKTGTDYGYTF. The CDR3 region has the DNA TGTGCCAGCAAAAAAACCGGGACAGACTATGGCTACACCTTC.

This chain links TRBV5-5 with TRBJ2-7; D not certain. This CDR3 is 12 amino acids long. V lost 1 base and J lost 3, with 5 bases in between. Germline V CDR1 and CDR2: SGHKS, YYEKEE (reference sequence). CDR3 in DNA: TGTGCCAGCAGCTTGACCGGCTACGAGCAGTACTTC. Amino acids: CASSLTGYEQYF.

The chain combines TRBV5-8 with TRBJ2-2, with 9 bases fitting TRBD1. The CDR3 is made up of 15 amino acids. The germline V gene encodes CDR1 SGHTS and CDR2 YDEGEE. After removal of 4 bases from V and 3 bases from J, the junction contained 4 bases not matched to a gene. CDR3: CASSLQGADTGELFF. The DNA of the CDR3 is TGTGCCAGCAGCCTACAGGGGGCAGACACCGGGGAGCTGTTTTTT. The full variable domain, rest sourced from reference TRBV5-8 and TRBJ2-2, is EAGVTQSPTHLIKTRGQQATLRCSPISGHTSVYWYQQALGLGLQFLLWYDEGEERNRGNFPPRFSGRQFPNYSSELNVNALELEDSALYLCASSLQGADTGELFFGEGSRLTVL.

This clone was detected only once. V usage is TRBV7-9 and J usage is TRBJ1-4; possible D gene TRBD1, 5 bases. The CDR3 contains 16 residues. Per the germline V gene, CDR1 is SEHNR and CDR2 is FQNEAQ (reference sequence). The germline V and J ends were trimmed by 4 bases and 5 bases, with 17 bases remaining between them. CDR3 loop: CASSSRFGRANEKLFF. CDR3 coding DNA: TGTGCCAGCAGCTCCAGGTTTGGCAGGGCGAATGAAAAACTGTTTTTT.

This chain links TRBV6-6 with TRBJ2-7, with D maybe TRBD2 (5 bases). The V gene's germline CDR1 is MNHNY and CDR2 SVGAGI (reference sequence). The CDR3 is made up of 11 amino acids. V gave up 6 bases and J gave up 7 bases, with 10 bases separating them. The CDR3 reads CASSSEVEQYF. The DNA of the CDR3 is TGTGCCAGCAGCTCGGAGGTGGAGCAGTACTTC.

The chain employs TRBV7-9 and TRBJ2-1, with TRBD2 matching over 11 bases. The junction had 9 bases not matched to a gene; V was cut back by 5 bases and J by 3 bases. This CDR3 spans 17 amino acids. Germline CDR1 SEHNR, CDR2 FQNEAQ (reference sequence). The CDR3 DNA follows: TGTGCCAGCAGCCCGCTAAGTCTAGCGGGAGGCTACAATGAGCAGTTCTTC. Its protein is CASSPLSLAGGYNEQFF.

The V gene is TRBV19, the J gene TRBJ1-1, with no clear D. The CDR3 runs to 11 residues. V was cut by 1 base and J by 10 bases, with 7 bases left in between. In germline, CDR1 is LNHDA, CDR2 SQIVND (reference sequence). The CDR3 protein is CASSIGSGAFF. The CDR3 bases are TGTGCCAGTAGTATAGGGAGCGGAGCTTTCTTT.